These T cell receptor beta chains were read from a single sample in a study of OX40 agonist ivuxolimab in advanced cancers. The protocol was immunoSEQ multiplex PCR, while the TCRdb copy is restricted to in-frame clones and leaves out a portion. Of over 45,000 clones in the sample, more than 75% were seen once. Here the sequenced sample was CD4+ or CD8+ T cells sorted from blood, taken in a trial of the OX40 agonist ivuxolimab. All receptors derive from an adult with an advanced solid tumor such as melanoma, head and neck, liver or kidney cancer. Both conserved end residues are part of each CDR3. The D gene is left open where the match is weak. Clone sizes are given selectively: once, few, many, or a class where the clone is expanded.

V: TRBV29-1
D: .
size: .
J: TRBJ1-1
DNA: TGCAGCGTGGCGTCGGGGGGGCCTGAAGCTTTCTTT
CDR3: CSVASGGPEAFF

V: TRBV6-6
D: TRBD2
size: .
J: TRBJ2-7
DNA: TGTGCCAGCAGTTACACTAGCGGGAAGGGAGGCTACGAGCAGTACTTC
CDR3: CASSYTSGKGGYEQYF

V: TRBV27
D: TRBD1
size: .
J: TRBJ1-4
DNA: TGTGCCAGCAGCAACCTGGGACAGGGGAATGAAAAACTGTTTTTT
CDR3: CASSNLGQGNEKLFF

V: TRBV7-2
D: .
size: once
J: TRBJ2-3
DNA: TGTGCCAGCAGCCCGCGGACCCTGACAGATACGCAGTATTTT
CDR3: CASSPRTLTDTQYF

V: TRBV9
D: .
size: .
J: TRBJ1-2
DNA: TGTGCCAGCAGCGTAGCTCACGACGGACGGGACTATGGCTACACCTTC
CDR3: CASSVAHDGRDYGYTF

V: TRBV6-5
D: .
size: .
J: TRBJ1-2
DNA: TGTGCCAGCAGTTCCGGAGGGACGATATATGGCTACACCTTC
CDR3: CASSSGGTIYGYTF

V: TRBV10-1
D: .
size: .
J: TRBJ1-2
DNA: TGCGCCAGCAGTGAGGGGGGCAGCTATGGCTACATCTTC
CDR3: CASSEGGSYGYIF

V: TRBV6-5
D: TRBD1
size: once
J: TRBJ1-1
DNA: TGTGCCAGCAGTTCGACAGGGGGAGGGAACACTGAAGCTTTCTTT
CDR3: CASSSTGGGNTEAFF

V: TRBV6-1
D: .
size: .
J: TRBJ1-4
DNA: TGTGCCAGCCTCCGGGGGTCAACTAATGAAAAACTGTTTTTT
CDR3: CASLRGSTNEKLFF

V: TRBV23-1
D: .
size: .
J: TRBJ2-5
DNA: TGCGCCAGCAGTCATGTTACAGGGTGGTGCGAGACCCAGTACTTC
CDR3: CASSHVTGWCETQYF

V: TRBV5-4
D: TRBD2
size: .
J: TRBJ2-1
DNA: TGTGCCAGCAGCCAAAGCGGGAGGGCCCTCAATGAGCAGTTCTTC
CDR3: CASSQSGRALNEQFF

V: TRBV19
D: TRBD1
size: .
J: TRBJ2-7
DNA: TGTGCCAGTAGTATTCGGGGACAGGGGGAGCAGTACTTC
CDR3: CASSIRGQGEQYF

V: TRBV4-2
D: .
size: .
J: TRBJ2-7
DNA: TGTGCCAGCAGCCAAGAGGTGGGTGCCTTCTACGAGCAGTACTTC
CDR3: CASSQEVGAFYEQYF

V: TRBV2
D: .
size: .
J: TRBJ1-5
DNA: TGTGCCACCACGAATGACAGACAGGGCAATCAGCCCCAGCATTTT
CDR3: CATTNDRQGNQPQHF

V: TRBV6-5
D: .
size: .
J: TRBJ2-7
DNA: TGTGCCAGCAGCCTGGGACCAGCCTACGAGCAGTACTTC
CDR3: CASSLGPAYEQYF

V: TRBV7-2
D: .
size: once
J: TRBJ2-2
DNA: TGTGCCAGCAGCTACCCACAGGCGGGCACCGGGGAGCTGTTTTTT
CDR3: CASSYPQAGTGELFF

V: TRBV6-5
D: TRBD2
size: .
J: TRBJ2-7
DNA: TGTGCCAGCAGAGGACTAGCGGGAGGGTCGGACGAGCAGTACTTC
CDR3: CASRGLAGGSDEQYF

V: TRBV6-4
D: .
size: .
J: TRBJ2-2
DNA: TGTGCCAGCTCCGAGAGCGGTGGGCTCGGGGAGCTGTTTTTT
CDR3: CASSESGGLGELFF

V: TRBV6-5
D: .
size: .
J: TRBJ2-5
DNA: TGTGCCAGCAGTTACATCGACCGTCAGTACTTC
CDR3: CASSYIDRQYF

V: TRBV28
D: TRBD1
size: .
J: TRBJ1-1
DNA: TGTGCCAGCAGTTTAAAACAGGGGCTGAACACTGAAGCTTTCTTT
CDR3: CASSLKQGLNTEAFF

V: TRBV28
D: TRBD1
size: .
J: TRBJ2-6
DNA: TGTGCCAGCAGATACTCGACAGGGGCTGGGGCCAACGTCCTGACTTTC
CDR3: CASRYSTGAGANVLTF

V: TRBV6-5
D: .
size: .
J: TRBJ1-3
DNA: TGTGCCAGCAGTTACGGAGGGACCGGAAACACCATATATTTT
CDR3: CASSYGGTGNTIYF

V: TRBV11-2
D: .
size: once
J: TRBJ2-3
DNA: TGTGCCAGCAGCTTAGACCTCACAGATACGCAGTATTTT
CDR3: CASSLDLTDTQYF

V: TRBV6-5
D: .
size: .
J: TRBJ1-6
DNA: TGTGCCAGCAGTTATAGGACATCACAAAAGTCACCCCTCCACTTT
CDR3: CASSYRTSQKSPLHF

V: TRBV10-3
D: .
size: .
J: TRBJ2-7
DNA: TGTGCCATCAGTGAGGGAGACGCGCACGAGCAGTACTTC
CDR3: CAISEGDAHEQYF

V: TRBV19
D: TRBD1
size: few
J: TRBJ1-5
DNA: TGTGCCAGTGGGGGTTCAGGGGGCAGGAGCAATCAGCCCCAGCATTTT
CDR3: CASGGSGGRSNQPQHF

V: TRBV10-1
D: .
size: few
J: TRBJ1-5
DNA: TGCGCCAGCAGTGCCGGGCCCTATCAGCCCCAGCATTTT
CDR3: CASSAGPYQPQHF

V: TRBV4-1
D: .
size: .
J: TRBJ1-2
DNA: TGCGCCAGCAGGCATCCCTTAATTTCCGCGGGCTACACCTTC
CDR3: CASRHPLISAGYTF

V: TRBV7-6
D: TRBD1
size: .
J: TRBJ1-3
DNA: TGTGCCAGCAGCTTAGTCTCAGGGGGCCCTGGAAACACCATATATTTT
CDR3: CASSLVSGGPGNTIYF

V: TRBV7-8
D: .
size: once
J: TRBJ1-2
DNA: TGTGCCAGCAGCTTAGGTCGGCGCAGGGGAAACTATGGCTACACCTTC
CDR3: CASSLGRRRGNYGYTF

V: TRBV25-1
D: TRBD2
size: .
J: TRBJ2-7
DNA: TGTGCCAGCAGTGCGACGGAAGCGGGAGGCTCCTACGAGCAGTACTTC
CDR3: CASSATEAGGSYEQYF

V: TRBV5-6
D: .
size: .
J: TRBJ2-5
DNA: TGTGCCAGCAGCCGATCCCAAGAGACCCAGTACTTC
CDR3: CASSRSQETQYF

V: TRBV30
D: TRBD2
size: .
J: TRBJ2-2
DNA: TGTGCCTGGAGGCTAGCGGGAGGCCCCGGGTCGCTGTTTTTT
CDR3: CAWRLAGGPGSLFF

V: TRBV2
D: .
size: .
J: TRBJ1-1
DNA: TGTGCCAGACTGGGGGCTAACACTGAAGCTTTCTTT
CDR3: CARLGANTEAFF

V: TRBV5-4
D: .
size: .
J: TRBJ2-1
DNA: TGTGCCAGCAGCTTGGCGTTCCAGGGTACTGCCGGTGAGCAGTTCTTC
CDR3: CASSLAFQGTAGEQFF

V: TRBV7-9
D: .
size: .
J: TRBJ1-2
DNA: TGTGCCAGCAGCCTAACCTTTGACGGCTACACCTTC
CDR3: CASSLTFDGYTF

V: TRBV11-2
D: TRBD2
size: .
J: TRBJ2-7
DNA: TGTGCCAGCAGCCGGACTAGCAGACTTGGGGAGCAGTACTTC
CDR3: CASSRTSRLGEQYF

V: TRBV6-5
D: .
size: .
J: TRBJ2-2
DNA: TGTGCCAGCAGTATCCCTGGGACCGGGGAGCTGTTTTTT
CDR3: CASSIPGTGELFF